This is a list of T cell receptor beta chains from one sample in a study of shared clonotypes between healthy human individuals. The assay was immunoSEQ multiplex PCR, and TCRdb's table has in-frame clones only and misses some. The sample shows approximately 2,000,000 clones, about nine tenths of them seen only once. The sample consisted of naive CD4+ T cells from PBMCs. These receptors were taken from a young man in good health. Some clones in this sample may be carry-over from other donors' samples. The CDR3 runs from the conserved cysteine through the conserved F or W. Only some rows state a clone size, as once, few, many or a class for expanded clones.

v_gene: TRBV5-1; len: 18; abundance: .; j_gene: TRBJ2-1; CDR3aa: CASSLRLAGGPHGDEQFF
v_gene: TRBV28; len: 11; abundance: .; j_gene: TRBJ1-3; CDR3aa: CASSSGYTIYF
v_gene: TRBV6-6; len: 16; abundance: .; j_gene: TRBJ2-5; CDR3aa: CASSYLTSGSRETQYF
v_gene: TRBV27; len: 13; abundance: .; j_gene: TRBJ2-5; CDR3aa: CASSLRRQETQYF
v_gene: TRBV10-1; len: 14; abundance: .; j_gene: TRBJ2-3; CDR3aa: CASSPRGKTDTQYF
v_gene: TRBV27; len: 16; abundance: .; j_gene: TRBJ2-2; CDR3aa: CASRTTGGRGTGELFF
v_gene: TRBV5-1; len: 13; abundance: few; j_gene: TRBJ2-5; CDR3aa: CASSFDREETQYF
v_gene: TRBV11-2; len: 14; abundance: .; j_gene: TRBJ2-7; CDR3aa: CASSLGLASYEQYF
v_gene: TRBV30; len: 12; abundance: .; j_gene: TRBJ1-2; CDR3aa: CAWSQGARGYTF
v_gene: TRBV7-2; len: 17; abundance: .; j_gene: TRBJ2-7; CDR3aa: CASSSPLQAMEVFEQYF
v_gene: TRBV10-3; len: 11; abundance: .; j_gene: TRBJ2-2; CDR3aa: CASQGTGELFF
v_gene: TRBV6-5; len: 16; abundance: .; j_gene: TRBJ1-4; CDR3aa: CASSSGTGDRPGKLFF
v_gene: TRBV5-4; len: 15; abundance: .; j_gene: TRBJ2-3; CDR3aa: CASSLNRGFTDTQYF
v_gene: TRBV11-3; len: 15; abundance: .; j_gene: TRBJ2-1; CDR3aa: CASSLGRERHNEQFF
v_gene: TRBV19; len: 12; abundance: .; j_gene: TRBJ2-3; CDR3aa: CASSTRTDTQYF
v_gene: TRBV5-1; len: 15; abundance: .; j_gene: TRBJ2-7; CDR3aa: CASSQGLAGVYEQYF
v_gene: TRBV4-3; len: 14; abundance: few; j_gene: TRBJ1-1; CDR3aa: CASSQVGGNTEAFF
v_gene: TRBV18; len: 13; abundance: .; j_gene: TRBJ2-7; CDR3aa: CASSPQALYEQYF
v_gene: TRBV18; len: 14; abundance: .; j_gene: TRBJ2-7; CDR3aa: CASSRRDTAYEQYF
v_gene: TRBV18; len: 16; abundance: once; j_gene: TRBJ2-1; CDR3aa: CASSPQLRDRDNEQFF
v_gene: TRBV7-2; len: 14; abundance: .; j_gene: TRBJ2-1; CDR3aa: CASSLRRGRDEQFF
v_gene: TRBV6-5; len: 16; abundance: once; j_gene: TRBJ1-4; CDR3aa: CASSFRQGATNEKLFF
v_gene: TRBV6-1; len: 13; abundance: few; j_gene: TRBJ1-4; CDR3aa: CASQQGMGEKLFF
v_gene: TRBV7-2; len: 19; abundance: .; j_gene: TRBJ1-5; CDR3aa: CASSESADRPSGSNQPQHF
v_gene: TRBV6-4; len: 16; abundance: many; j_gene: TRBJ2-1; CDR3aa: CASSDSPSGGYNEQFF
v_gene: TRBV2; len: 16; abundance: .; j_gene: TRBJ2-6; CDR3aa: CASSELWGSGANVLTF
v_gene: TRBV4-2; len: 17; abundance: .; j_gene: TRBJ2-7; CDR3aa: CASSQDGSSGSPYEQYF